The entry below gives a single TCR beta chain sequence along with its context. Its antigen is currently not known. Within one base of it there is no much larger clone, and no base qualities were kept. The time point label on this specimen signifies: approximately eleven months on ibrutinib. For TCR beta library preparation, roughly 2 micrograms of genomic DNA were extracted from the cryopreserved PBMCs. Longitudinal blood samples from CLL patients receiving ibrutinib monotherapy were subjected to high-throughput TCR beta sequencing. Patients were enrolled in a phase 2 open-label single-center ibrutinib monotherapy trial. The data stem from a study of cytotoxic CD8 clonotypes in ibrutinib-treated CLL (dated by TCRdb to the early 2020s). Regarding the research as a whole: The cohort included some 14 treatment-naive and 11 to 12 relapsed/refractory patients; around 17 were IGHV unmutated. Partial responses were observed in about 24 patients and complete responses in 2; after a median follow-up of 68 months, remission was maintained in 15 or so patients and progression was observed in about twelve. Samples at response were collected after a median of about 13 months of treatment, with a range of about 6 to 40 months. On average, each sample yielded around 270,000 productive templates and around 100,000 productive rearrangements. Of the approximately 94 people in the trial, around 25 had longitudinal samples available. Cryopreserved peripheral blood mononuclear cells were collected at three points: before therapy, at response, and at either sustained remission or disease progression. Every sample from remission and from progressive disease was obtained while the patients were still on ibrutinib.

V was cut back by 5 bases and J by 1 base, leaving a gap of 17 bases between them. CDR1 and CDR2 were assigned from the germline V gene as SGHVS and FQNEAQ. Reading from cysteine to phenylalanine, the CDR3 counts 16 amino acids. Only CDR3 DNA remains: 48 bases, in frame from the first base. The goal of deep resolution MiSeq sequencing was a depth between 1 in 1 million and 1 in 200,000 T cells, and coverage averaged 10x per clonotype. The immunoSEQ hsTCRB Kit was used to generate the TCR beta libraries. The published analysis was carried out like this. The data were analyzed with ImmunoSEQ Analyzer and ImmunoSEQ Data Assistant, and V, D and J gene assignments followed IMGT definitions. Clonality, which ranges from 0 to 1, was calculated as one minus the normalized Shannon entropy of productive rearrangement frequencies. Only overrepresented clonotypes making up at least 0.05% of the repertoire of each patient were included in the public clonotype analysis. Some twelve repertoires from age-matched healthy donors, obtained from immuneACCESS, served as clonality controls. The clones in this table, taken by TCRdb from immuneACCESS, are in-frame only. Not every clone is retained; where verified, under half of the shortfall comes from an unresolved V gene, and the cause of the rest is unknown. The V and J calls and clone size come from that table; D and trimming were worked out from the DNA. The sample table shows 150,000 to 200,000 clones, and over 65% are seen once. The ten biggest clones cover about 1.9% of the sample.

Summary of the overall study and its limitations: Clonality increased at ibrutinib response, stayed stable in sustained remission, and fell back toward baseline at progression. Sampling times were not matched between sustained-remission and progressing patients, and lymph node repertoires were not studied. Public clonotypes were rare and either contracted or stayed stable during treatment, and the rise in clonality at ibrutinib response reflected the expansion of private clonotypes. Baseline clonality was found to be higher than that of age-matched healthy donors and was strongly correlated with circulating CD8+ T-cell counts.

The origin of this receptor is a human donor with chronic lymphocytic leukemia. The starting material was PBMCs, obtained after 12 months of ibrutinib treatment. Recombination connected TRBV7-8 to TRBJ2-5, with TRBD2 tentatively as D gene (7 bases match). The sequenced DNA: TGTGCCAGCAGCCTTGGGGGGGCGGGGACCCAAGAGACCCAGTACTTC. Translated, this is CASSLGGAGTQETQYF.